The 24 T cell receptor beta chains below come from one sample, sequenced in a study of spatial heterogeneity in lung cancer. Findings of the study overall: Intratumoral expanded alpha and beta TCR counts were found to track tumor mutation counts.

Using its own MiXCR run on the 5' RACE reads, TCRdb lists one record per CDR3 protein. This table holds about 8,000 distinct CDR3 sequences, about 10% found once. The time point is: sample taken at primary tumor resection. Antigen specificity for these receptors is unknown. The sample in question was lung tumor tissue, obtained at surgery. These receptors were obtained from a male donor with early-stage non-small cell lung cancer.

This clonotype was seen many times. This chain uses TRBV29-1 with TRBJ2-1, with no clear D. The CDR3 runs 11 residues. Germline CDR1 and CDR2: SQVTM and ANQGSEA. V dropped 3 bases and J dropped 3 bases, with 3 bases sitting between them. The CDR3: CSVERYNEQFF. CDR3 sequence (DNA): TGCAGCGTTGAGCGCTACAATGAGCAGTTCTTC.

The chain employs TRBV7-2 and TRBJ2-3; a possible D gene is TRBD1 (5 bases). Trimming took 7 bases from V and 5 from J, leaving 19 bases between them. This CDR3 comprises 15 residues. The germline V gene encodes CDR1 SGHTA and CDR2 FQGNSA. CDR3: CASTNTPVGVDTQYF. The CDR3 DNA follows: TGTGCCAGCACCAATACCCCCGTAGGGGTAGATACGCAGTATTTT.

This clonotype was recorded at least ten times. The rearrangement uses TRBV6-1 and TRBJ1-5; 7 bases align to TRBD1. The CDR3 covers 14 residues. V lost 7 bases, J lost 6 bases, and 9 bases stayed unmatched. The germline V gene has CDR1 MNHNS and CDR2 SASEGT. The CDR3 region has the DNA TGTGCCAGCACCCAGGACAGGCTGAGTCAGCCCCAGCATTTT. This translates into CASTQDRLSQPQHF.

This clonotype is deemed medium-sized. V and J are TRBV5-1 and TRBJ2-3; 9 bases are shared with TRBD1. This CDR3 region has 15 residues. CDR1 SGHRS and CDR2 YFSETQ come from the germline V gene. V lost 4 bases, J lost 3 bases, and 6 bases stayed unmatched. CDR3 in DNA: TGCGCCAGCAGCGGACAGGGGAAGACGACAGATACGCAGTATTTT. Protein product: CASSGQGKTTDTQYF.

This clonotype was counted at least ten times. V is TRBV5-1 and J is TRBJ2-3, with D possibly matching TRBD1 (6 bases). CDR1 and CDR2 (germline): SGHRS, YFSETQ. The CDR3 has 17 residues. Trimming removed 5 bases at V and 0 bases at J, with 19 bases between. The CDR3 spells CASSRDLTGISTDTQYF. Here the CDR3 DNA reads TGCGCCAGCAGTCGGGATTTAACAGGGATTAGCACAGATACGCAGTATTTT.

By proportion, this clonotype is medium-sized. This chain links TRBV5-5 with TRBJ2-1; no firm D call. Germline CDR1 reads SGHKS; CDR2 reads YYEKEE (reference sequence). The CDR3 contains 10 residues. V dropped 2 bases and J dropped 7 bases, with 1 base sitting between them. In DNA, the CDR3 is TGTGCCAGCAGCTTTAATGAGCAGTTCTTC. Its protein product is CASSFNEQFF.

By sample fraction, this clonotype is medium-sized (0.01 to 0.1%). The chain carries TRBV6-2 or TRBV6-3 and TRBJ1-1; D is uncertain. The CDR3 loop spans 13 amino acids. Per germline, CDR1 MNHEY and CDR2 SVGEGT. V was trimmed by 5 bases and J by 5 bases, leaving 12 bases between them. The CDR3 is CASSHQPRTEAFF. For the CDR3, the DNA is TGTGCCAGCAGTCACCAACCACGTACTGAAGCTTTCTTT.

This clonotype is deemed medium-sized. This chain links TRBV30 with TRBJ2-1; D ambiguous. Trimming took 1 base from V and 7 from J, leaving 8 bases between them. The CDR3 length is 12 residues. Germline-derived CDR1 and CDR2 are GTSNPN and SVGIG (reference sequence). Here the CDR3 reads CAWSEGRNEQFF. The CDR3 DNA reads TGTGCCTGGAGTGAGGGCCGGAATGAGCAGTTCTTC.

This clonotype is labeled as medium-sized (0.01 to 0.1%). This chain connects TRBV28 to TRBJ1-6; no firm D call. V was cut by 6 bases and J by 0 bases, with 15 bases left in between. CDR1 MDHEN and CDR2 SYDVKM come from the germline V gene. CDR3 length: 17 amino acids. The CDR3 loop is CASSPPLESSYNSPLHF. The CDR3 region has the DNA TGTGCCAGCAGCCCACCGTTGGAGAGCTCCTATAATTCACCCCTCCACTTT.

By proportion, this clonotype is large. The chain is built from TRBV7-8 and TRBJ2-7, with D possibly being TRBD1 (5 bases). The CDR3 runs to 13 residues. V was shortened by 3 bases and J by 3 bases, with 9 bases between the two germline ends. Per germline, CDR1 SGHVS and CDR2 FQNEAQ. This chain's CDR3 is CASSLTRDYEQYV. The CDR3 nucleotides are TGTGCCAGCAGCTTGACCAGGGACTACGAGCAGTACGTC.

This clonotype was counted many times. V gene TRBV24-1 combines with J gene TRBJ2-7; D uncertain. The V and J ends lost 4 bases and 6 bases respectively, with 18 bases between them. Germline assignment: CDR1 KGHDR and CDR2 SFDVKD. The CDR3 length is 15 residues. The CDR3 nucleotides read TGTGCCACCAGTGAGATCCCGGGCGTTCAAGGCGAGCAGTACGTC. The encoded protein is CATSEIPGVQGEQYV.

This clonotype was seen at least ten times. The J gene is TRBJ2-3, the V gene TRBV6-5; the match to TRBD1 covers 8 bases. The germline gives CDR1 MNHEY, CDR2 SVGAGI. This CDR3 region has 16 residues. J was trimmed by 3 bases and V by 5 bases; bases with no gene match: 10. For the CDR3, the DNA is TGTGCCAGCAGTCCTAAGACAGGGGCCCAGACAGATACGCAGTATTTT. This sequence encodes CASSPKTGAQTDTQYF.

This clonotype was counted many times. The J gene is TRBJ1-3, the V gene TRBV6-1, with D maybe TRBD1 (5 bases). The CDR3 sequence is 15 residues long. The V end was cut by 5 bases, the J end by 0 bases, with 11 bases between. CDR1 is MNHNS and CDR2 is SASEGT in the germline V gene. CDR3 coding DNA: TGTGCCAGCAGTCGGGACTCACGCTCTGGAAACACCATATATTTT. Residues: CASSRDSRSGNTIYF.

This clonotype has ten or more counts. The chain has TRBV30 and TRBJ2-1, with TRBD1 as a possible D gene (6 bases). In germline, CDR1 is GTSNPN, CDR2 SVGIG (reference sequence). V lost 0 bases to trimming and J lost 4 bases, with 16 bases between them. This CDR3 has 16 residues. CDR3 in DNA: TGTGCCTGGAGTGTACGAGGGGGAGTAGGGTACAATGAGCAGTTCTTC. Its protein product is CAWSVRGGVGYNEQFF.

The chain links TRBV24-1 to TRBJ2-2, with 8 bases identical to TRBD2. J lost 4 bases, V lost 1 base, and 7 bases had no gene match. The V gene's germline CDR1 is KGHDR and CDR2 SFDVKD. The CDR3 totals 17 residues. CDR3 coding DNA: TGTGCCACCAGTGATTTTGCAGCGGGAGCGGGCACCGGGGAGCTGTTTTTT. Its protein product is CATSDFAAGAGTGELFF.

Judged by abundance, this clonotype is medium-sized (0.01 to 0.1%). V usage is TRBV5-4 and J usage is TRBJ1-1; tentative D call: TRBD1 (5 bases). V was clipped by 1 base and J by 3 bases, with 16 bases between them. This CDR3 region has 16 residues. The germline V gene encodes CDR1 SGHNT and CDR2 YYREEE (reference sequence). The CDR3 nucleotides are TGTGCCAGCAGCTTGAGGGGTGGGTTGTGGGACACTGAAGCTTTCTTT. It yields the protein CASSLRGGLWDTEAFF.

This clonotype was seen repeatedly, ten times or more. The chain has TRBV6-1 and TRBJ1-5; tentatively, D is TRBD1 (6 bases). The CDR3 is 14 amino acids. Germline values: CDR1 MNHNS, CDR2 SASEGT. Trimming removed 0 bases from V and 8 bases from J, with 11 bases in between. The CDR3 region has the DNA TGTGCCAGCAGTGAAGCAACAGGGAGGGAGCCCCAGCATTTT. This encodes CASSEATGREPQHF.

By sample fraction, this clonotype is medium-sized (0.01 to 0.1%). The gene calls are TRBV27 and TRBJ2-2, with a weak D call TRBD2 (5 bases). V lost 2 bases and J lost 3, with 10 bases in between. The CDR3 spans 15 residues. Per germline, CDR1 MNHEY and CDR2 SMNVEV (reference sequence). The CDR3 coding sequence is TGTGCCAGCAGTTTAGGACTTGTAGACACCGGGGAGCTGTTTTTT. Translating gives CASSLGLVDTGELFF.

The CDR3 DNA follows: TGCAGCGCTGTAGGAGGCCCGAGCTCCTACAATGAGCAGTTCTTC. Protein sequence: CSAVGGPSSYNEQFF. This chain connects TRBV29-1 to TRBJ2-1, with D possibly being TRBD2 (5 bases). This CDR3 is built from 15 residues. The germline V and J ends were trimmed by 7 bases and 0 bases, with 16 bases remaining between them. Germline V CDR1 and CDR2: SQVTM, ANQGSEA.

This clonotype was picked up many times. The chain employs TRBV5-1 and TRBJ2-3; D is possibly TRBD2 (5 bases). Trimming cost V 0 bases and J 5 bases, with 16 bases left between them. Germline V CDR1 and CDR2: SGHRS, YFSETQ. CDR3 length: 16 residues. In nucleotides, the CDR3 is TGCGCCAGCAGCTTGGTTGGGTCAGGAGGCCAAGATACGCAGTATTTT. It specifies CASSLVGSGGQDTQYF.

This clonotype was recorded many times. The CDR3 DNA reads TGCGCCAGCAGCAAAAGTGGAGGTAGGGTCTTTGAGAAGACTGAAGCTTTCTTT. Translation gives CASSKSGGRVFEKTEAFF. This rearrangement joins TRBV5-1 to TRBJ1-1; D is undetermined. Deletions cut 4 bases from V and 5 bases from J, with 27 bases between. This CDR3 region has 18 residues. Germline values: CDR1 SGHRS, CDR2 YFSETQ.

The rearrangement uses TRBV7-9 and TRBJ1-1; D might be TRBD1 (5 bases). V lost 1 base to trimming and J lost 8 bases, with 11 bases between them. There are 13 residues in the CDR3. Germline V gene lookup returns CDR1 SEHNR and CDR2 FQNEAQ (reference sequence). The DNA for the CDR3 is TGTGCCAGCAGCTTAGAGGGGCGAACGGAAGCTTTCTTT. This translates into CASSLEGRTEAFF.

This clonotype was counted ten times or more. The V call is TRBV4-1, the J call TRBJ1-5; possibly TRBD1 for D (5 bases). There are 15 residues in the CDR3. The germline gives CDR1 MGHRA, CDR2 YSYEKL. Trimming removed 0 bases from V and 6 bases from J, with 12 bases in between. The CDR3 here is CASSQDGGGIQPQHF. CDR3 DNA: TGCGCCAGCAGCCAAGATGGCGGGGGGATTCAGCCCCAGCATTTT.

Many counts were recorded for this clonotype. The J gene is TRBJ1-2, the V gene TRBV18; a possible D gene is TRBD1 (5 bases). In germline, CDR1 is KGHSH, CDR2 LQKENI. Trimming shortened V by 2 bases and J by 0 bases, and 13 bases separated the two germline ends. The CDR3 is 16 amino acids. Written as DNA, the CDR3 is TGTGCCAGCTCACCAATGGGGCAGCTGTCTAACTATGGCTACACCTTC. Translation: CASSPMGQLSNYGYTF.